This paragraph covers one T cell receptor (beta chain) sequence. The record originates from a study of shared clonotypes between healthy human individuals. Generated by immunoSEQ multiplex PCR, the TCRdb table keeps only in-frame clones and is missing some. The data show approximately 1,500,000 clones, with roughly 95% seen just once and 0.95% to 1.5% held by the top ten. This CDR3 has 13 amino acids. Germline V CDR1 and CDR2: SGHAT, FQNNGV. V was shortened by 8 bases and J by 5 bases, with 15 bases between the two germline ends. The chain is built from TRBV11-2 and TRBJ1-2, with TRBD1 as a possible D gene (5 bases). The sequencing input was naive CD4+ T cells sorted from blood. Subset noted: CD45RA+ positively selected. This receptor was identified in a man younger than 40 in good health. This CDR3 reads CASSTVMLYGYTF. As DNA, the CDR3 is TGTGCCAGCTCGACAGTAATGCTATATGGCTACACCTTC.